One sample yielded the 17 T cell receptor beta chains listed below, sequenced in a study of neurological immune-mediated disorders (dated by TCRdb to between 2018 and 2021). Receptor libraries were prepared by 5' RACE. Sequencing took place on an Illumina HiSeq 2500. Using fastp at Q25 and MiXCR, TCRdb reprocessed the public reads and kept productive beta chains. One record per CDR3 amino acid sequence lists the most common genes and DNA. The sample table records tens of thousands of distinct CDR3 sequences; 3.5% to 5% of these occur just once. Around 7% of the sample belongs to the ten largest clones. The sequenced sample consisted of PBMCs. The receptors derive from a man aged 30 to 39 with multiple sclerosis.

This clonotype was detected ten times or more. The chain couples TRBV7-9 to TRBJ2-2, with 11 positions matching TRBD2. This CDR3 has 16 amino acids. Germline CDR1 and CDR2: SEHNR and FQNEAQ (reference sequence). V was pared by 6 bases and J by 4 bases, with 7 bases of the junction left unmatched. The CDR3 sequence is CASRSTSGGRTGELFF. CDR3 DNA sequence: TGTGCCAGCAGGTCCACTAGCGGGGGCCGCACCGGGGAGCTGTTTTTT.

The CDR3 DNA sequence: TGTGCCAGCTCCTCCGGGACAGGGGTCCATGAGCAGTTCTTC. Translated: CASSSGTGVHEQFF. The V call is TRBV18, the J call TRBJ2-1, with 10 bases aligning to TRBD1. The CDR3 consists of 14 residues. Germline loops: CDR1 KGHSH, CDR2 LQKENI. The V gene end was trimmed by 6 bases and the J gene end by 8 bases; junction bases not matched to a gene: 7.

Many counts were recorded for this clonotype. The chain employs TRBV5-1 and TRBJ2-7; perhaps D is TRBD1 or TRBD2 (6 bases each). The CDR3 loop spans 15 amino acids. Per germline, CDR1 SGHRS and CDR2 YFSETQ. Trimming stripped 4 bases from V and 2 bases from J, with 16 bases between. CDR3: CASSRGQAITYEQYF. In DNA form, the CDR3 reads TGCGCCAGCAGCCGGGGGCAGGCGATAACCTACGAGCAGTACTTC.

The V call is TRBV7-2, the J call TRBJ1-5; 8 bases fit TRBD1. Per the germline V gene, CDR1 is SGHTA and CDR2 is FQGNSA. Unmatched junction bases numbered 6, after V lost 5 bases and J lost 6 bases. This CDR3 is 14 amino acids long. CDR3 sequence: CASSPRTGIQPQHF. The CDR3 nucleotides are TGTGCCAGCAGCCCCCGGACAGGGATTCAGCCCCAGCATTTT.

There are many counts of this clonotype. This chain connects TRBV4-2 to TRBJ2-7; maybe TRBD2 (5 bases). The CDR3 is 14 amino acids. V lost 1 base and J 5 bases, leaving 12 bases between the germline ends. Looked up from germline, CDR1 is LGHNA and CDR2 is YNFKEQ. CDR3 sequence: CASSQGRSGHEQYF. The CDR3 coding sequence is TGTGCCAGCAGCCAAGGTAGAAGCGGCCACGAGCAGTACTTC.

This clonotype was detected ten times or more. The chain carries TRBV12-3 or TRBV12-4 and TRBJ1-1; D remains ambiguous. The CDR3 consists of 13 residues. V lost 4 bases and J 2 bases, leaving 8 bases between the germline ends. The CDR3 DNA follows: TGTGCCAGCAGTTCCCACCCCAACACTGAAGCTTTCTTT. Protein: CASSSHPNTEAFF.

This clonotype occurred many times. This sequence joins TRBV20-1 and TRBJ2-1; D possibly corresponds to TRBD2 (6 bases). Trimming cost V 1 base and J 5 bases, with 15 bases left between them. Germline CDR1 is DFQATT and CDR2 is SNEGSKA (reference sequence). This CDR3 has 15 amino acids. The CDR3 nucleotides read TGCAGTGCTAGAGCTGGGCGGGGTTGGAACAATGAGCAGTTCTTC. Translated: CSARAGRGWNNEQFF.

In this sample, this clonotype turned up many times. This chain joins TRBV10-3 and TRBJ2-3; the D is unclear. The ends were cut back, 2 bases at V and 5 bases at J, with 8 bases in the middle. The CDR3 has 13 amino acids. Germline V gene data show CDR1 as ENHRY and CDR2 as SYGVKD. CDR3 DNA: TGTGCCATCAGTGAGCCAATTGAAGATACGCAGTATTTT. This gives the protein CAISEPIEDTQYF.

This clonotype was counted between two and nine times. The CDR3 DNA is TGTGCCTGGAGTGTGGGCGGGGGAGCTTTCTTT. Translating gives CAWSVGGGAFF. The V and J genes are TRBV30 and TRBJ1-1; TRBD1 is a possible D gene (5 bases). The CDR3 consists of 11 residues. CDR1 and CDR2 (germline): GTSNPN, SVGIG (reference sequence). The V and J ends lost 0 bases and 10 bases respectively, with 9 bases between them.

This clonotype was recorded many times. The chain joins TRBV5-1 to TRBJ1-2; D ambiguous. CDR1 and CDR2 (germline): SGHRS, YFSETQ. CDR3 length: 16 amino acids. V lost 0 bases to trimming and J lost 2 bases, with 14 bases between them. The CDR3 is CASSLAGPPENYGYTF. In nucleotides, the CDR3 is TGCGCCAGCAGCTTGGCCGGCCCCCCGGAGAACTATGGCTACACCTTC.

In its sample, this clonotype was seen many times. The chain is built from TRBV20-1 and TRBJ1-2; D unclear. Looked up from germline, CDR1 is DFQATT and CDR2 is SNEGSKA (reference sequence). Trimming stripped 1 base from V and 5 bases from J, with 11 bases between. The CDR3 has 13 residues. The CDR3, as DNA: TGCAGTGCTAGAGTGGTCGGGTTGTATGGCTACACCTTC. It codes for CSARVVGLYGYTF.

A word on this clonotype: The junction differs from germline at one of its ends, possibly a read error. This chain joins TRBV3-1 and TRBJ2-1; the match to TRBD2 covers 8 bases. Germline CDR1 LGHDT, CDR2 YNNKEL (reference sequence). This CDR3 contains 15 residues. The CDR3, as DNA: TGTGCCAGCATCCAAGAAAACCGGGGGGGCGGCGTTAAGTTCTTC. Residues: CASIQENRGGGVKFF.

This clonotype has ten or more counts. The chain employs TRBV7-9 and TRBJ1-1, with D possibly being TRBD1 (6 bases). V gave up 4 bases and J gave up 0 bases, with 9 bases separating them. Germline loops: CDR1 SEHNR, CDR2 FQNEAQ (reference sequence). The length of the CDR3 is 14 residues. The CDR3 here is CASSSDSLNTEAFF. In nucleotides, the CDR3 is TGTGCCAGCAGCTCGGACAGCTTGAACACTGAAGCTTTCTTT.

This clonotype was detected only a few times. The chain combines TRBV11-2 with TRBJ1-1; D call uncertain. Germline V lookup: CDR1 SGHAT, CDR2 FQNNGV. The V and J ends lost 3 bases and 0 bases respectively, with 8 bases between them. CDR3 size: 14 residues. CDR3 protein: CASSLTYLNTEAFF. DNA of the CDR3: TGTGCCAGCAGCTTGACATACTTGAACACTGAAGCTTTCTTT.

This clonotype was counted many times. This sequence joins TRBV7-9 and TRBJ2-7, with 8 bases aligning to TRBD1. Germline CDR1 reads SEHNR; CDR2 reads FQNEAQ (reference sequence). The CDR3 totals 14 residues. J gave up 7 bases and V 5 bases, and 10 bases lay outside the gene matches. The CDR3 DNA reads as TGTGCCAGCAGCCAGGGGGCGATGTCTTGGGAGCAGTACGTC. The encoded protein is CASSQGAMSWEQYV.

This clonotype was seen many times. The rearrangement links TRBV5-1 to TRBJ2-7; 10 bases fit TRBD1. The CDR3 length is 14 residues. Germline values: CDR1 SGHRS, CDR2 YFSETQ. J gave up 3 bases and V 4 bases, and 4 bases lay outside the gene matches. CDR3 nucleotide sequence: TGCGCCAGCAGCCCGGGGACAGGGGTCTACGAGCAGTACTTC. It yields the protein CASSPGTGVYEQYF.

This clonotype was detected a few times. The genes are TRBV12-3 or TRBV12-4 and TRBJ2-3; a possible D gene is TRBD2 (5 bases). The CDR3 sequence is 14 residues long. The V end was cut by 5 bases, the J end by 6 bases, with 15 bases between. The CDR3: CASSGVVAGDTQYF. CDR3 DNA: TGTGCCAGCAGTGGGGTGGTGGCGGGTGATACGCAGTATTTT.